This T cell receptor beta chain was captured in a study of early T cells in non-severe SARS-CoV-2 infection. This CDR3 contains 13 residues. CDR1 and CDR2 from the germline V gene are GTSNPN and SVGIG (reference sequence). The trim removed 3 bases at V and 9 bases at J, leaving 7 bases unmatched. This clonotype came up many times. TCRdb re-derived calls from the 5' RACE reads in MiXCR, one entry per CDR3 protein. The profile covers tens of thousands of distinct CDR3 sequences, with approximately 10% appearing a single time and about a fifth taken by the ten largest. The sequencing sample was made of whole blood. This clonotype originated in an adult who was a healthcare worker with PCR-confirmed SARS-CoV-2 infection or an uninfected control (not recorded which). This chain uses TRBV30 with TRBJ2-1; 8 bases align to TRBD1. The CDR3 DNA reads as TGTGCCTGGAGCACACAGGGGGTCGGTGAGCAGTTCTTC. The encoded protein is CAWSTQGVGEQFF.